The table lists the clone carrying this T cell receptor (beta chain) with a few counts. Its antigen is still unknown. Through Arm-PCR of CDR3 regions and iRepertoire HTBI primers, TCR beta libraries were built. TCRdb passed the multiplex PCR reads through MiXCR, listing each CDR3 protein once. This repertoire shows roughly 560,000 distinct CDR3 sequences, about 16% found once; its top ten account for around 25%. The time point here: newly diagnosed GD, antithyroid drugs for less than 3 months. Isolated PBMC RNA provided the starting material for the TCR library. The record originates from a study of regulatory T cells in long-lasting Graves disease. Study-level points and caveats: The study found persistent patients shared more public clonotypes (roughly 3,000) than new patients (around 870).

Germline CDR1 and CDR2: SEHNR and FQNEAQ (reference sequence). V lost 5 bases and J lost 0, with 13 bases in between. There are 15 residues in the CDR3. The sample also formed part of further work on T cells in Graves' hyperthyroidism and ophthalmopathy. From that study: Clinical symptoms, serum thyroxine and TRAb, thyroid ultrasound and orbital computed tomography were used for the diagnoses.

The material was peripheral blood mononuclear cells (PBMCs), obtained at new diagnosis, from a patient treated with antithyroid drugs. This TCR was sampled from a middle-aged woman with Graves disease. The chain employs TRBV7-9 and TRBJ2-5; D might be TRBD1 (6 bases). The CDR3 coding sequence is TGTGCCAGCAGCCCCCATAGGGGGAACCAAGAGACCCAGTACTTC. Encoded protein: CASSPHRGNQETQYF.